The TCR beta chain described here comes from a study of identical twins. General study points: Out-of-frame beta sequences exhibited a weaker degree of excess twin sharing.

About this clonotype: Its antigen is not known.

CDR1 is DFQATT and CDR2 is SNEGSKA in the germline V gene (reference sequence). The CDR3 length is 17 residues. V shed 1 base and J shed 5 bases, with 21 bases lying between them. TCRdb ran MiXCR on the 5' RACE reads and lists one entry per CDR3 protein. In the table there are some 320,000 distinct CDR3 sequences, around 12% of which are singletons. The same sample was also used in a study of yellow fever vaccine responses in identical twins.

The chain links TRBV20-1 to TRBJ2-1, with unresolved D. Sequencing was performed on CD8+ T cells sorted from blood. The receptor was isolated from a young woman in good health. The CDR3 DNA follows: TGCAGTGCTAGAGTTCTTGGTAGTAGGGCTTCTGACAATGAGCAGTTCTTC. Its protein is CSARVLGSRASDNEQFF.